Sequencing of this T cell receptor (beta chain) was carried out in a study of T cells after yellow fever vaccination. Study details: Researchers used SMART-Seq v4 Ultra Low Input to prepare fractions that had low cell numbers.

This CDR3 is built from 17 residues. The germline V and J ends were trimmed by 3 bases and 5 bases, with 22 bases remaining between them. Germline V lookup: CDR1 SEHNR, CDR2 FQNEAQ (reference sequence). Study-wide findings and caveats: Most clones from primary vaccination were detected again post-booster (approximately 96% CD4, about 88% CD8). It was a weaker secondary response, yet one that peaked faster, at day 5 versus 15.

TCR cDNA was made by 5'RACE template switching, adding a universal primer site and UMIs. TCRdb recomputed calls from the 5' RACE reads with MiXCR, one row per CDR3 protein. Of roughly 160,000 distinct CDR3 sequences listed, around 7.3% are singletons. Of note for this clonotype: As yet, its antigen is unknown.

The receptor's source is a man younger than 35 who received the YFV17D yellow fever vaccine. The chain links TRBV7-9 to TRBJ2-5, with D possibly being TRBD1 (6 bases). The source was CD4+ T cells sorted from PBMCs, collected roughly 5 days after the first yellow fever vaccination. The CDR3: CASSFPRQDPLRETQYF. CDR3 nucleotide sequence: TGTGCCAGCAGCTTTCCGAGACAGGACCCCCTCAGGGAGACCCAGTACTTC. The full variable domain, rest sourced from reference TRBV7-9 and TRBJ2-5, is DTGVSQNPRHKITKRGQNVTFRCDPISEHNRLYWYRQTLGQGPEFLTYFQNEAQLEKSRLLSDRFSAERPKGSFSTLEIQRTEQGDSAMYLCASSFPRQDPLRETQYFGPGTRLLVL.